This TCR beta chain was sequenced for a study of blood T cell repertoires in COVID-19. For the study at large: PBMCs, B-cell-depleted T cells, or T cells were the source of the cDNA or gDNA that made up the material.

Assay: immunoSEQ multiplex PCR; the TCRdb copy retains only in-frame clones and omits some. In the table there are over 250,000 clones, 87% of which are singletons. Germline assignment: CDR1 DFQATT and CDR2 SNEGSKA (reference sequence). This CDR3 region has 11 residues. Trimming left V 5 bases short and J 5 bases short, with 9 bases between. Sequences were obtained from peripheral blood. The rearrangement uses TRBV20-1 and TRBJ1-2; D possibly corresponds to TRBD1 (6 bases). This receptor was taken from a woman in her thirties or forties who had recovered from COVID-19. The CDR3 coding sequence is TGCAGTGCTGGACAGTTATATGGCTACACCTTC. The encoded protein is CSAGQLYGYTF.